Following are 4 T cell receptor beta chains from one sample sequenced in a study of CD8 T cells in Susac syndrome (dated by TCRdb to about 2019). Library generation was performed with the immunoSEQ multiplex PCR assay. RNA was extracted with the RNeasy kit and about 0.5 to 1 ug was reverse transcribed using random hexamers. TCRdb cleaned the public reads at Q25 with fastp, built clones with MiXCR and kept in-frame beta chains. Identical CDR3 protein sequences are pooled into one entry, listed with their most common genes and DNA. Present in this sample are 200,000 or so distinct CDR3 sequences, around 96% of which were seen just once. The top ten constitute just under 0.095% of the sample. The sequenced sample consisted of CD4+ T cells from PBMCs. These TCRs come from a human donor with multiple sclerosis.

The chain joins TRBV6-5 to TRBJ2-5; D is undetermined. Germline CDR1 reads MNHEY; CDR2 reads SVGAGI. CDR3 size: 14 residues. V was shortened by 2 bases and J by 0 bases, with 7 bases between the two germline ends. CDR3 sequence (DNA): TGTGCCAGCAGTTACACCGGGTACCAAGAGACCCAGTACTTC. Residues: CASSYTGYQETQYF.

The V and J genes are TRBV9 and TRBJ2-7, with 12 bases fitting TRBD1. Unmatched junction bases numbered 7, after V lost 3 bases and J lost 3 bases. CDR1 and CDR2 (germline): SGDLS, YYNGEE. The CDR3 sequence is 16 residues long. In nucleotides, the CDR3 is TGTGCCAGCAGCGACCCCGGGACAGGGGGCCACTACGAGCAGTACTTC. This translates into CASSDPGTGGHYEQYF.

The rearrangement joins TRBV5-1 to TRBJ1-1; D is perhaps TRBD1 (5 bases). Germline V gene data show CDR1 as SGHRS and CDR2 as YFSETQ. The CDR3 runs 12 residues. Trimming shortened V by 2 bases and J by 12 bases, and 14 bases separated the two germline ends. The CDR3 protein is CASSFTAGRTFF. The DNA of the CDR3 is TGCGCCAGCAGCTTTACAGCAGGGCGAACTTTCTTT.

The chain uses TRBV24-1 and TRBJ1-2; no clear D gene. This CDR3 has 13 amino acids. The germline V gene encodes CDR1 KGHDR and CDR2 SFDVKD. Trimming left V 4 bases short and J 5 bases short, with 10 bases between. Here the CDR3 reads CATSEGRFYGYTF. DNA for the CDR3: TGTGCCACCAGTGAGGGCAGATTTTATGGCTACACCTTC.